By share of the sample, the clone carrying this T cell receptor beta chain is medium-sized. The sample comes from a study of HIV-infected patients and healthy controls. Alpha and beta constant-region primers primed reverse transcription of 500 to 550 ng RNA. Separate chain-specific third strand synthesis with multiplexing indices produced the alpha and beta libraries. Ligation attached cDNA to a 5' RACE adapter that carried a random hexamer and SP2 site. Via MiXCR, TCRdb re-called the 5' RACE reads, giving one row per CDR3 protein. The data contain 10,000 or so distinct CDR3 sequences, more than 7% of them singletons. The germline V gene encodes CDR1 MNHEY and CDR2 SMNVEV (reference sequence). V was cut by 2 bases and J by 5 bases, with 15 bases left in between. The CDR3 consists of 15 residues. No cell fractionation was done, so the repertoire covers all unsorted peripheral blood T cells.

The J gene is TRBJ2-5, the V gene TRBV27, with D possibly TRBD1 on 5 matching bases. This TCR derives from an adult with HIV infection. The donor label of this sample is uncertain. The material was blood, obtained before antiretroviral therapy. This CDR3 reads CASSLGASSWETQYF. CDR3 coding DNA: TGTGCCAGCAGTTTAGGGGCCTCGTCATGGGAGACCCAGTACTTC.